Sequencing of this T cell receptor beta chain was carried out in a study of T-cell memory formation after mild COVID-19. Overall study findings and caveats: Clones contracting day 15 to 85 were balanced CD4/CD8; later expanders leaned CD4+.

Per the germline V gene, CDR1 is SGHRS and CDR2 is YFSETQ. The CDR3 runs 13 residues. MiXCR, applied by TCRdb to the 5' RACE reads, yields one record per CDR3 protein. There are approximately 560,000 distinct CDR3 sequences in the sample; 17% occur only once, and about 7.4% lies in the top ten. This clonotype showed up many times. The antigen is not known. At one end, the junction sequence differs from germline, possibly due to a read error. The clonotype comes from an adult woman who had mild COVID-19 (a few samples of this study predate the infection). Cell type and time point are not known. The rearrangement links TRBV5-1 to TRBJ1-2; a possible D gene is TRBD1 (6 bases). The specimen sequenced was PBMCs or a T cell subset sorted from them (not recorded which). CDR3 in amino acids: CASSLGGDYGYTF. The CDR3 nucleotides are TGTGCCAGCAGCTTAGGGGGGGACTATGGCTACACCTTC.